Listed below are T cell receptor beta chains from one sample, sequenced in a study of PD-1 blockade in classical Hodgkin lymphoma. Here immunoSEQ multiplex PCR was the method, and the copy in TCRdb shows in-frame clones only, minus some. The sample holds over 70,000 clones; approximately 88% are singletons and the top ten take 22%. The sample in question was peripheral blood mononuclear cells (PBMCs), obtained at baseline. Every receptor here comes from a human donor with classical Hodgkin lymphoma. The CDR3 runs from the conserved cysteine through the conserved F or W. D genes are given only for firm matches. A clone size is listed for some rows: how often the clone was seen (once, few, many), or a class if it is expanded.

D,size,V,J,DNA,CDR3
TRBD1,.,TRBV19,TRBJ1-1,TGTGCCAGTAGTCGGACAGGTCTCCCAGCTGAAGCTTTCTTT,CASSRTGLPAEAFF
.,.,TRBV20-1,TRBJ2-7,TGCAGTGCCTGGGCGGATTACGAGCAGTACTTC,CSAWADYEQYF
TRBD2,few,TRBV19,TRBJ2-3,TGTGCCAGTAGTATTGGGGCGGGAGAAGCCACAGATACGCAGTATTTT,CASSIGAGEATDTQYF
.,few,TRBV6-6,TRBJ1-1,TGTGCCAGCAGTTTCCCGGGAGGGAACACTGAAGCTTTCTTT,CASSFPGGNTEAFF
TRBD1,.,TRBV27,TRBJ1-5,TGTGCCAGCAGCACAGGGGGCATGCGCAGCAATCAGCCCCAGCATTTT,CASSTGGMRSNQPQHF
.,few,TRBV14,TRBJ1-2,TGTGCCAGCAGCCAAGGGCTCTATGGCTACACCTTC,CASSQGLYGYTF
TRBD2,.,TRBV7-2,TRBJ2-1,TGTGCCAGCAGCACAACTAGCGGGAGTTACAATGAGCAGTTCTTC,CASSTTSGSYNEQFF
TRBD1,.,TRBV7-2,TRBJ2-7,TGTGCCAGCAGCCCCGCCGCGGGACAGGGTCTCTACGAGCAGTACTTC,CASSPAAGQGLYEQYF
.,.,TRBV27,TRBJ2-6,TGTGCCAGCAGTTTAGAGGGGGTGGGGGCCAACGTCCTGACTTTC,CASSLEGVGANVLTF
.,.,TRBV4-1,TRBJ2-7,TGCGCCAGCAGCCAAGGACACAGGTCGTTTCTACCCTACGAGCAGTACTTC,CASSQGHRSFLPYEQYF
.,.,TRBV5-1,TRBJ1-2,TGCGCCAGCAGCTACCCCAGAGGTCATGGCTACACCTTC,CASSYPRGHGYTF